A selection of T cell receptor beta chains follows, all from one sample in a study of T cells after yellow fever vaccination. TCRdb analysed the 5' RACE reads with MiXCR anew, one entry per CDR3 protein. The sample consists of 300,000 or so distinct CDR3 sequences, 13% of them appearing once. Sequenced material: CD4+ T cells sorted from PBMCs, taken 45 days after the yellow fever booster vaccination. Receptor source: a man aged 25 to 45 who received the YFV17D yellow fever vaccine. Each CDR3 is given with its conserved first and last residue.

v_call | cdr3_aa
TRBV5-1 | CASSLATSGSGEQFF
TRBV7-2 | CASSPSGSRADTQYF
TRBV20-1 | CSASHGGAGSYNEQFF
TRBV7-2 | CASSIGTESFNEQFF
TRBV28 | CASKRSPGTQYF
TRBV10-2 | CASTGPLAGEADTQYF
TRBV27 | CASRAPGTGKGYTF
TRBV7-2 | CASSLYDEQFF
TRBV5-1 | CASSPGTATYGYTF
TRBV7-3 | CASSSAGTGYNEQFF
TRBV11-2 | CASSLAARTDTQYF
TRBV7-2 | CASSEQLRAGSYNEQFF
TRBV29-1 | CSVEFNRGSNTGELFF
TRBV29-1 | CSATSLAGERETQYF
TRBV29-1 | CSAIGQARGQFF
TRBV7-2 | CASSSPTGSNEQFF
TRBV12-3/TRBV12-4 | CASSFFSSPDTQYF
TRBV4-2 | CASSRLAGPGANVLTF
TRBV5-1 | CASSLGGTNEKLFF
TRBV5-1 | CASSSRTVGEQYF
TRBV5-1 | CASTTDRDGEQYF
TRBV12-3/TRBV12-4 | CASSPTGGFTDTQYF
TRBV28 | CASSLGLAVSYEQYF
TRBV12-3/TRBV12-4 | CASSLDGIGVSGNTIYF
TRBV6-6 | CASSFRQHQPQHF
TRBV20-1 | CSARGTGGDTQYF
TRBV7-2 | CASSLASDNEQFF
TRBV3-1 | CASRGGQETQYF
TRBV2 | CASSESGGAGANVLTF
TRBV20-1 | CSARTTGNAGSYNEQFF
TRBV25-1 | CASSDVGGNEKLFF
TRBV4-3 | CASSQEGRLEQFF
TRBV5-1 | CASSLEQGIYGYTF
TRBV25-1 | CASSEQGRADTQYF
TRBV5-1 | CASSSRLAGGLLNTGELFF
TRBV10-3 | CAISFVMRPSGANVLTF
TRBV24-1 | CATGGTGIYEQYF
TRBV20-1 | CSARQNARGYNEQFF
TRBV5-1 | CASSLAPGPYNEQFF
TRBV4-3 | CASSQEWAGSYEQYF
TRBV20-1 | CSASSSNGQYF